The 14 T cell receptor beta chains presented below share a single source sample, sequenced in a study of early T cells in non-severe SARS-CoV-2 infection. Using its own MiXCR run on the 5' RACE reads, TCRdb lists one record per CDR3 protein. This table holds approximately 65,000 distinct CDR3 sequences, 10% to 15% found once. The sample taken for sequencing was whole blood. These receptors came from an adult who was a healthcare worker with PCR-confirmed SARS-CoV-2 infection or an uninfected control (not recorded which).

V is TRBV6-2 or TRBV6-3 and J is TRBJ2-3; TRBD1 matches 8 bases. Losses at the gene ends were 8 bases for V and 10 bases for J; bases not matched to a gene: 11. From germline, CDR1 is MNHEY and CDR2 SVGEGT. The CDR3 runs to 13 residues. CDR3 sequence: CASLGQGEDAQYF. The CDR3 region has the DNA TGTGCCAGCCTCGGACAGGGAGAGGATGCGCAGTATTTT.

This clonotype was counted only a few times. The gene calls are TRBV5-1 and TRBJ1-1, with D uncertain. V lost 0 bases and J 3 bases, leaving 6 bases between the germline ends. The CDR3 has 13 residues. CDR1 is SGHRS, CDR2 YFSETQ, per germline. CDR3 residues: CASSLVADTEAFF. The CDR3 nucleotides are TGCGCCAGCAGCTTGGTGGCAGACACTGAAGCTTTCTTT.

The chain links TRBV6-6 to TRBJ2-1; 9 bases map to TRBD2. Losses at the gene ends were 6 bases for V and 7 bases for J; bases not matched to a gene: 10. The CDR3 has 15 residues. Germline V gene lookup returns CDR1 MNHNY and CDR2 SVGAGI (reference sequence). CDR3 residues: CASSPRAGGLNEQFF. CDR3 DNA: TGTGCCAGCAGCCCCCGAGCGGGGGGTTTGAATGAGCAGTTCTTC.

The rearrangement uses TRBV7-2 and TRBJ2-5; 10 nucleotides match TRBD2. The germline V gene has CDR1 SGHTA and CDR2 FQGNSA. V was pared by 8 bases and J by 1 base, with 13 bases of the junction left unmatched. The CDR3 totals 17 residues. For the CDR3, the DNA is TGTGCCAGCCGCCCTCCGGGGGTAGCGGGGGGCCAAGAGACCCAGTACTTC. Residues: CASRPPGVAGGQETQYF.

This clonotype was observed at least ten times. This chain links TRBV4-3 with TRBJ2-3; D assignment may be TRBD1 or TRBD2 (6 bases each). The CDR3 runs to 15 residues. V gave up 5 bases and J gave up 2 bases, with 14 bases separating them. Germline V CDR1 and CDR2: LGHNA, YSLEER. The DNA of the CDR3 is TGCGCCAGCAGCTTGACGGGGGCCGTCACAGATACGCAGTATTTT. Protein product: CASSLTGAVTDTQYF.

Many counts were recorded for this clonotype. The CDR3 region is CASSVDGGGSYEQYF. The CDR3 bases are TGTGCCAGCAGCGTAGACGGGGGCGGTTCCTACGAGCAGTACTTC. This chain connects TRBV9 to TRBJ2-7; either TRBD1 or TRBD2 may fit D (6 bases each). CDR3 size: 15 residues. Trimming shortened V by 0 bases and J by 1 base, and 11 bases separated the two germline ends. Germline V lookup: CDR1 SGDLS, CDR2 YYNGEE.

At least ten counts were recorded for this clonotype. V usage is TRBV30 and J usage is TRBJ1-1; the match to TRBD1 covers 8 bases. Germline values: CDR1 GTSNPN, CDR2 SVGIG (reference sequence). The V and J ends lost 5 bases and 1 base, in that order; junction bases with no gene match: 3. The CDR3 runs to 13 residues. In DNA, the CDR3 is TGTGCCTGGGGACAGGGAGCGAACACTGAAGCTTTCTTT. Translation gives CAWGQGANTEAFF.

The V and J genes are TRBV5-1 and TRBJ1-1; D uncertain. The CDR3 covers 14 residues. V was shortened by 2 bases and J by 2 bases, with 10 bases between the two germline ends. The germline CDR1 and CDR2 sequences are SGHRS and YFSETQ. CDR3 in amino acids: CASSLTEQNTEAFF. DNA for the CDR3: TGCGCCAGCAGCTTAACGGAGCAAAACACTGAAGCTTTCTTT.

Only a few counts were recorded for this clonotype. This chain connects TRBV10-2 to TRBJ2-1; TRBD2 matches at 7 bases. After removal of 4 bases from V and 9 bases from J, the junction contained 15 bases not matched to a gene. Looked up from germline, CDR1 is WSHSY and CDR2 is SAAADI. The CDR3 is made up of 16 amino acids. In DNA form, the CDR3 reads TGCGCCAGCAGTGTTCCCGAGCGGGGTCGCCGGGCTGAGCAGTTCTTC. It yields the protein CASSVPERGRRAEQFF.

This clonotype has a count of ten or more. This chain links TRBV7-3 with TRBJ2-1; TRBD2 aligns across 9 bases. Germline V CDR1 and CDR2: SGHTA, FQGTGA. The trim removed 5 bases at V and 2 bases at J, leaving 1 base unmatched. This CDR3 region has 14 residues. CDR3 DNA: TGTGCCAGCAGCAGGACTAGCGCCTACAATGAGCAGTTCTTC. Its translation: CASSRTSAYNEQFF.

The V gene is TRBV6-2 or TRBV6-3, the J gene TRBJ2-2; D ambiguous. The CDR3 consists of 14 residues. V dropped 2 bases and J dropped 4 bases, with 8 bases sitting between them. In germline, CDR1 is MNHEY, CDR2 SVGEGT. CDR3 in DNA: TGTGCCAGCAGTTACGGTGGTTTCACCGGGGAGCTGTTTTTT. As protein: CASSYGGFTGELFF.

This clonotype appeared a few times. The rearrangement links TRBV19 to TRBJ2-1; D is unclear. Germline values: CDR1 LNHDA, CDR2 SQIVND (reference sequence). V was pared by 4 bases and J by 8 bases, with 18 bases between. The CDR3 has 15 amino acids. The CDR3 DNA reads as TGTGCCAGTAGTACCGTCCTAGAGCAGGTCCATGAGCAGTTCTTC. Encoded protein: CASSTVLEQVHEQFF.

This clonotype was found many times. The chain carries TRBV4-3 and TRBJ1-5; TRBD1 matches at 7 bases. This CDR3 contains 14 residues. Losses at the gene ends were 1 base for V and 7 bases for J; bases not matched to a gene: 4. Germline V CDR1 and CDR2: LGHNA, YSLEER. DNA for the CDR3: TGCGCCAGCAGCCAAGCTACAGGGGTCCAGCCCCAGCATTTT. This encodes CASSQATGVQPQHF.

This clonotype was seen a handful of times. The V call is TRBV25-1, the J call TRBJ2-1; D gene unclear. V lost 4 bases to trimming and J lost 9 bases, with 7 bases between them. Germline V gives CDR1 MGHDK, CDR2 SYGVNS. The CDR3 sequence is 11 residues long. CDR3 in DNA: TGTGCCAGCAGTGTAGGGATTGAGCAGTTCTTC. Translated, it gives CASSVGIEQFF.